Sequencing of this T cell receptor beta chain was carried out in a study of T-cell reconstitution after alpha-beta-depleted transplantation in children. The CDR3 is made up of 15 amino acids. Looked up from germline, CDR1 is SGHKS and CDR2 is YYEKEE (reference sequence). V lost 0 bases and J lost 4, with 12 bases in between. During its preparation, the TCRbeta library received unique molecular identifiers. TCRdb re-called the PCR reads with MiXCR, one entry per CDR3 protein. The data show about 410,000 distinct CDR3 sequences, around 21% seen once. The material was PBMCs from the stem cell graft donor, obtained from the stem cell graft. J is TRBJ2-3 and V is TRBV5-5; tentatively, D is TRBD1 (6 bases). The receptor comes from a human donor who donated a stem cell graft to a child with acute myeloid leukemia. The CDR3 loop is CASSLEAYRADTQYF. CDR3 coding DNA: TGTGCCAGCAGCTTGGAGGCCTACAGGGCAGATACGCAGTATTTT.